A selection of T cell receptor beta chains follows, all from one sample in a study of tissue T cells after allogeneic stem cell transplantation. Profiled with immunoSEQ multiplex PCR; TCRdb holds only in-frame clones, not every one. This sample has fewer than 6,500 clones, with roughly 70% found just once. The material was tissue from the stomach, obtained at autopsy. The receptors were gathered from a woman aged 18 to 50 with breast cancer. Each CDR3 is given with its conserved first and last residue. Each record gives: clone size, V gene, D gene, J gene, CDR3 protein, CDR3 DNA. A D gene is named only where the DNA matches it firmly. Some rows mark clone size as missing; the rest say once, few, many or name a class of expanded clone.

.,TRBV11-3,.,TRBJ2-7,CASSLGGTYEQYF,TGTGCCAGCAGCTTAGGGGGCACCTACGAGCAGTACTTC
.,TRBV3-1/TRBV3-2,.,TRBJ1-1,CASSQGRRSLNTEAFF,TGTGCCAGCAGCCAAGGTCGGAGGAGCTTGAACACTGAAGCTTTCTTT
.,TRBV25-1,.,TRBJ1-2,CASSEGGGGYTF,TGTGCCAGCAGTGAGGGTGGGGGCGGCTACACCTTC
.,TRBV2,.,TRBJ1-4,CASSDRRSKLFF,TGTGCCAGCAGTGATCGACGGAGCAAACTGTTTTTT
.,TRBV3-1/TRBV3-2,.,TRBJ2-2,CASSLTNTGELFF,TGTGCCAGCAGCCTGACAAACACCGGGGAGCTGTTTTTT
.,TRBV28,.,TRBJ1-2,CASCDKGVWYGYTF,TGTGCCAGCTGCGACAAAGGAGTATGGTATGGCTACACCTTC
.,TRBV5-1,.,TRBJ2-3,CASSSRTGREDTQYF,TGCGCCAGCAGCAGCCGGACAGGGAGGGAAGATACGCAGTATTTT
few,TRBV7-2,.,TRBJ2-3,CASSLYDRYGTDTQYF,TGTGCCAGCAGCTTATACGACCGCTATGGCACAGATACGCAGTATTTT
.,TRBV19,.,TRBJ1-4,CASSIGGPNEKLFF,TGTGCCAGTAGTATAGGGGGCCCTAATGAAAAACTGTTTTTT
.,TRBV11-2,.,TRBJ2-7,CASSFSGTDEQYF,TGTGCCAGCAGCTTTTCAGGGACGGACGAGCAGTACTTC
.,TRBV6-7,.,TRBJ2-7,CASSYSRGVNEQYF,TGTGCCAGCAGTTACTCGAGAGGGGTCAACGAGCAGTACTTC
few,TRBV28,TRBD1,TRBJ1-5,CASSLFRTGEHF,TGTGCCAGCAGTTTATTCAGGACAGGGGAACATTTT
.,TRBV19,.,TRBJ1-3,CASSKYEAGNTIYF,TGTGCCAGTAGTAAATACGAGGCTGGAAACACCATATATTTT
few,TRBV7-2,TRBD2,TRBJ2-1,CASSLYTSSGYNEQFF,TGTGCCAGCAGCTTATATACTTCTAGCGGTTACAATGAGCAGTTCTTC
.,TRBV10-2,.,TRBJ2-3,CASSAAGDTQYF,TGCGCCAGCAGTGCGGCGGGAGATACGCAGTATTTT
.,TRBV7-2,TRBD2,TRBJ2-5,CASSLVGGGYQETQYF,TGTGCCAGCAGCTTAGTTGGCGGGGGGTACCAAGAGACCCAGTACTTC
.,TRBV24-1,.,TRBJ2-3,CATSELASDTQYF,TGTGCCACCAGTGAACTAGCCTCAGATACGCAGTATTTT
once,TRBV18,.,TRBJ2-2,CASSRDPAGELFF,TGTGCCAGCTCCCGAGATCCCGCCGGGGAGCTGTTTTTT
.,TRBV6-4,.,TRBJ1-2,CASSETVGYGYTF,TGTGCCAGCAGTGAGACAGTAGGGTATGGCTACACCTTC
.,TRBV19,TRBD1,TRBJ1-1,CASSQGGTEAFF,TGTGCCAGTAGTCAGGGGGGCACTGAAGCTTTCTTT
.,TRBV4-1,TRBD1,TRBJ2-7,CASSQDPGQGTEQYF,TGCGCCAGCAGCCAAGATCCGGGACAGGGGACCGAGCAGTACTTC
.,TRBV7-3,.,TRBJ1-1,CASSYWALEAFF,TGTGCCAGCAGCTATTGGGCGCTTGAAGCTTTCTTT
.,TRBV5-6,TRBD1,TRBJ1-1,CASSMGQGARNTEAFF,TGTGCCAGCAGCATGGGACAGGGGGCGCGGAACACTGAAGCTTTCTTT
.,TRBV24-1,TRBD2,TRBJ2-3,CATSDGMGGTTDTQYF,TGTGCCACCAGTGACGGTATGGGGGGGACTACAGATACGCAGTATTTT
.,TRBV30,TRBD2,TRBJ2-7,CAWSVGGGLSYEQYF,TGTGCCTGGAGTGTAGGCGGGGGGCTCTCCTACGAGCAGTACTTC
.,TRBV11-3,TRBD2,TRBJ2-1,CASSSGLAGVGVNEQFF,TGTGCCAGCAGCTCCGGACTAGCGGGAGTAGGGGTCAATGAGCAGTTCTTC
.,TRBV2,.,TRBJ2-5,CASSPTRTQYF,TGTGCCAGCAGCCCGACTCGGACCCAGTACTTC
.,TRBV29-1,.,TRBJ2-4,CSVAPTAKNIQYF,TGCAGCGTCGCGCCGACGGCTAAAAACATTCAGTACTTC
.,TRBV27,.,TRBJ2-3,CASSLSLGDTQYF,TGTGCCAGCAGTTTATCGCTTGGAGATACGCAGTATTTT
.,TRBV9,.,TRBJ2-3,CASSVDSGDTQYF,TGTGCCAGCAGCGTGGACAGCGGAGATACGCAGTATTTT
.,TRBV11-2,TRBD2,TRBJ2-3,CASSLGRTSGGAVDTQYF,TGTGCCAGCAGCTTAGGAAGGACTAGCGGGGGGGCCGTAGATACGCAGTATTTT
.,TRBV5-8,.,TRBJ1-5,CASSLGSRGPQHF,TGTGCCAGCAGCTTGGGCTCTCGGGGGCCCCAGCATTTT
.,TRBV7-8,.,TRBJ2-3,CASSLQTRVRTDTQYF,TGTGCCAGCAGCCTCCAGACCAGGGTCCGCACAGATACGCAGTATTTT
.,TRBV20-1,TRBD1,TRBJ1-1,CSAKTGEAFF,TGCAGTGCTAAGACAGGGGAAGCTTTCTTT
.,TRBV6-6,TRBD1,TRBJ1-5,CASSPGQGYQPQHF,TGTGCCAGCAGCCCGGGACAGGGTTATCAGCCCCAGCATTTT
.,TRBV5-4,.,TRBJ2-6,CASSPGRLSGANVLTF,TGTGCCAGCAGCCCTGGGCGGCTATCTGGGGCCAACGTCCTGACTTTC
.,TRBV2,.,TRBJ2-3,CASSGGSGPDTQYF,TGTGCCAGCAGCGGTGGGAGTGGCCCAGATACGCAGTATTTT
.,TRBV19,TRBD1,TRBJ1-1,CASSTSLATGDGWAFF,TGTGCCAGTAGTACATCCCTTGCTACAGGGGACGGCTGGGCTTTCTTT
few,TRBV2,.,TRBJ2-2,CASSEEADTGELFF,TGTGCCAGCAGTGAAGAAGCGGATACCGGGGAGCTGTTTTTT
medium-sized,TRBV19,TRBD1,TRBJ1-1,CASSALDRAETENTEAFF,TGTGCCAGTAGTGCCCTCGACAGGGCCGAAACCGAGAACACTGAAGCTTTCTTT
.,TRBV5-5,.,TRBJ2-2,CASSFGGRYTGELFF,TGTGCCAGCAGCTTCGGGGGGCGGTACACCGGGGAGCTGTTTTTT
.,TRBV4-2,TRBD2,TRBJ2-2,CASSRVGASGRDTGELFF,TGTGCCAGCAGCCGAGTGGGGGCTAGCGGGAGAGACACCGGGGAGCTGTTTTTT
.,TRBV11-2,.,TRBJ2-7,CASSLRTGNTYEQYF,TGTGCCAGCAGCTTGCGGACGGGAAACACCTACGAGCAGTACTTC
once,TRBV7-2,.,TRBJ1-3,CASSISQGGGGNTIYF,TGTGCCAGCAGCATATCACAGGGAGGTGGTGGAAACACCATATATTTT
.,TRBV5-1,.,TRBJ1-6,CASSLEGGQNNSPLHF,TGCGCCAGCAGCTTGGAGGGGGGGCAAAATAATTCACCCCTCCACTTT
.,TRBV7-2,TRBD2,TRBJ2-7,CASSLAPSGNYEQYF,TGTGCCAGCAGCTTAGCGCCTAGCGGGAACTACGAGCAGTACTTC
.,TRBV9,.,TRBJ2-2,CASSVYRANTGELFF,TGTGCCAGCAGCGTATACAGGGCGAACACCGGGGAGCTGTTTTTT
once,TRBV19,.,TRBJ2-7,CAGDSSEYF,TGTGCCGGAGACAGTAGCGAGTACTTC
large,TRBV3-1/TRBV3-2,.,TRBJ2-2,CASSRTYPNTGELFF,TGTGCCAGCAGCCGAACTTACCCCAACACCGGGGAGCTGTTTTTT
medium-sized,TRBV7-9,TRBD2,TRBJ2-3,CASSSMTSGANTDTQYF,TGTGCCAGCAGCTCGATGACTAGCGGGGCCAACACAGATACGCAGTATTTT
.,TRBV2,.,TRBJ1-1,CASSVSSGTEAFF,TGTGCCAGCAGTGTGTCTTCGGGAACTGAAGCTTTCTTT
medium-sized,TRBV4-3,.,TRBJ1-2,CASSQGGGGYGYTF,TGCGCCAGCAGCCAAGGTGGGGGGGGCTATGGCTACACCTTC
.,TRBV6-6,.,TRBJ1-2,CAGGQTLYGYTF,TGTGCCGGCGGACAGACCCTCTATGGCTACACCTTC
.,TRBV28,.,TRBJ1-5,CASVGARNNQPQHF,TGTGCCAGCGTAGGGGCCAGGAACAATCAGCCCCAGCATTTT
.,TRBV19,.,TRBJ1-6,CASSPFLSSNSPLHF,TGTGCCAGTAGTCCCTTTCTTTCGTCGAATTCACCCCTCCACTTT